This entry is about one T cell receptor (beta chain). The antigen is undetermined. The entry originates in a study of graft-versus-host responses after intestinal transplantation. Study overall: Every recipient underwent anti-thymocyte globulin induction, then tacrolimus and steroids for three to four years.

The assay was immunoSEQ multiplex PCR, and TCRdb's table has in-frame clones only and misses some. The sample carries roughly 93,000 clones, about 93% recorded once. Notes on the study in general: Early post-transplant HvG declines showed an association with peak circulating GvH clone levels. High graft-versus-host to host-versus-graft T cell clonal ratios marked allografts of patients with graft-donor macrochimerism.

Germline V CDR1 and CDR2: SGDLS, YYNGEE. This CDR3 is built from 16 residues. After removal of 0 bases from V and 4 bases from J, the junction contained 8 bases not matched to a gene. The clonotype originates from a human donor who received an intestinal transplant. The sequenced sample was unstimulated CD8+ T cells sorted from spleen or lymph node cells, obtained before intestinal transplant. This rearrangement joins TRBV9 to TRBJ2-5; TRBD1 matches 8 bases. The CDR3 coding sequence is TGTGCCAGCAGCGTAGAGGAACAGGGGGTAAGAGAGACCCAGTACTTC. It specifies CASSVEEQGVRETQYF.